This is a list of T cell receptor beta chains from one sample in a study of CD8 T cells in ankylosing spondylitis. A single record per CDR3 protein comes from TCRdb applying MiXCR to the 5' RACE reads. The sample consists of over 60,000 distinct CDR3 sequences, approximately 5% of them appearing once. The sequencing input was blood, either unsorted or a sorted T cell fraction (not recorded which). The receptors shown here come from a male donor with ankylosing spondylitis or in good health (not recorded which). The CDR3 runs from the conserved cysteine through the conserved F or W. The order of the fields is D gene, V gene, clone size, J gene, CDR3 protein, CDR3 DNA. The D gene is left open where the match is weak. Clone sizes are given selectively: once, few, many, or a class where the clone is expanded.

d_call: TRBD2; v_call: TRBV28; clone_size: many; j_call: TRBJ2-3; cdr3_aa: CASSPPLAGGRTQYF; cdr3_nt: TGTGCCAGCAGCCCCCCTCTAGCGGGGGGTCGGACGCAGTATTTT
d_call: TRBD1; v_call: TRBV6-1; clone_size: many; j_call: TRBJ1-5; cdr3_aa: CASSLGGTGFGSNQPQHF; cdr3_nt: TGTGCCAGCAGCCTCGGAGGGACAGGGTTTGGGAGCAATCAGCCCCAGCATTTT
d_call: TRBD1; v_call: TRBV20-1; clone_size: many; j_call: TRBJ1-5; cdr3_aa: CSARIQGGSNQPQHF; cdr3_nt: TGCAGTGCTAGGATACAGGGGGGGAGCAATCAGCCCCAGCATTTT
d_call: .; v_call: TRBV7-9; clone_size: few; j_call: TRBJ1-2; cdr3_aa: CASSLNYGYTF; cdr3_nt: TGTGCCAGCTCCCTTAACTATGGCTACACCTTC
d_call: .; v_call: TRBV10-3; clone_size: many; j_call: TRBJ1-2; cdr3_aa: CAISELGDHYGYTF; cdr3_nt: TGTGCCATCAGTGAGTTGGGGGATCACTATGGCTACACCTTC
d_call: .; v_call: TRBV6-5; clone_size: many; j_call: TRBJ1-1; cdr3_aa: CASSYPDSPEAFF; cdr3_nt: TGTGCCAGCAGTTATCCGGACAGTCCTGAAGCTTTCTTT
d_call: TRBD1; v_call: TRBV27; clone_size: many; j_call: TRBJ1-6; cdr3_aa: CASSSTGTTPLHF; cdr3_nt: TGTGCCAGCAGTTCGACAGGGACAACACCCCTCCACTTT
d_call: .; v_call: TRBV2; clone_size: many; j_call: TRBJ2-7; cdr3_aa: CASSDPGGGASYEQYF; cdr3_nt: TGTGCCAGCAGTGATCCAGGAGGGGGGGCCTCCTACGAGCAGTACTTC
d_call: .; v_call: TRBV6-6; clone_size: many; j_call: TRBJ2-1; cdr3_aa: CASSRTARNEQFF; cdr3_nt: TGTGCCAGCAGTCGGACCGCCCGTAATGAGCAGTTCTTC
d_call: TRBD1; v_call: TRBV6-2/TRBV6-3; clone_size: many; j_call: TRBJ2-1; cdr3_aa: CASREDRAYYNEQFF; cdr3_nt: TGTGCCAGCAGAGAGGACAGGGCCTACTACAATGAGCAGTTCTTC
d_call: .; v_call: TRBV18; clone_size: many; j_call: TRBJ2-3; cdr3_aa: CASSPDSTDTQYF; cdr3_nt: TGTGCCAGCTCACCGGACAGCACAGATACGCAGTATTTT
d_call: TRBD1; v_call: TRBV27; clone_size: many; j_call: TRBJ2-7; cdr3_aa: CASSLSSRRGQGLFYEQYF; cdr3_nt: TGTGCCAGCAGTTTATCTTCTCGGCGAGGACAGGGGCTTTTTTACGAGCAGTACTTC
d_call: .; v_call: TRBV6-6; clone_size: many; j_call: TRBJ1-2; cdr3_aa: CASSYGASGYTF; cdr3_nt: TGTGCCAGCAGTTACGGGGCGAGTGGCTACACCTTC
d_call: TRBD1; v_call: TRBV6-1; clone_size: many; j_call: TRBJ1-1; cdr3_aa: CASIIQGGNTEAFF; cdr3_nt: TGTGCCAGCATCATACAGGGGGGCAACACTGAAGCTTTCTTT
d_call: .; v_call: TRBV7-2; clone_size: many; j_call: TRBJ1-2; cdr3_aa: CASSIQNYGYTF; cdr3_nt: TGTGCCAGCAGCATCCAAAACTATGGCTACACCTTC
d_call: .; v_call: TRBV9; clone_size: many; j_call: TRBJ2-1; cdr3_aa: CASSVSGSSYNEQFF; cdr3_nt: TGTGCCAGCAGTGTTAGCGGTAGCTCCTACAATGAGCAGTTCTTC
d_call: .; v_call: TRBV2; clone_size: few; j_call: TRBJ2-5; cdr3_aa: CASSETRGEETQYF; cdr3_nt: TGTGCCAGCAGTGAAACCCGGGGTGAAGAGACCCAGTACTTC
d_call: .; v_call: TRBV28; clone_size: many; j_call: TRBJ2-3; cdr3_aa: CASSPMAEVTDTQYF; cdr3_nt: TGTGCCAGCAGTCCCATGGCCGAAGTGACAGATACGCAGTATTTT
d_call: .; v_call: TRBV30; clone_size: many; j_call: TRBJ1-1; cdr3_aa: CAWSAGMNTEAFF; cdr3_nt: TGTGCCTGGAGTGCAGGGATGAACACTGAAGCTTTCTTT
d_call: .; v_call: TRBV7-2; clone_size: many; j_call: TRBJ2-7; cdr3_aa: CASSLDMTVTYEQYF; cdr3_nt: TGTGCCAGCAGCTTAGACATGACTGTTACCTACGAGCAGTACTTC
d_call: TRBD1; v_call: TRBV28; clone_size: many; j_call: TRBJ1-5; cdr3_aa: CASRTFPTGTALLPQHF; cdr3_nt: TGTGCCAGCAGAACCTTTCCTACCGGGACAGCCCTACTACCCCAGCATTTT
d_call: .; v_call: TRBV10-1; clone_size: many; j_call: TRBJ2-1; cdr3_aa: CASSEGFGWGEQFF; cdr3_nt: TGCGCCAGCAGTGAGGGGTTCGGATGGGGTGAGCAGTTCTTC
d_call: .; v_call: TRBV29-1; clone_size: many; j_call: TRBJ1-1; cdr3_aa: CSVALALNTEAFF; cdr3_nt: TGCAGCGTTGCACTGGCCCTGAACACTGAAGCTTTCTTT
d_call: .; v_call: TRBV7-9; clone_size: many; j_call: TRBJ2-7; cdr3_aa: CASSLATGPDEQYF; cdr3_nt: TGTGCCAGCAGCTTAGCGACAGGCCCGGACGAGCAGTACTTC
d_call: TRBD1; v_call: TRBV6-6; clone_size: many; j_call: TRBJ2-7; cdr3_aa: CASSRGQVYEQYF; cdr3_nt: TGTGCCAGCAGTCGCGGACAGGTCTACGAGCAGTACTTC
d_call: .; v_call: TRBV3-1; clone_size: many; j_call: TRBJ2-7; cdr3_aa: CASSQEGAYEQYF; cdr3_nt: TGTGCCAGCAGCCAAGAGGGGGCCTACGAGCAGTACTTC
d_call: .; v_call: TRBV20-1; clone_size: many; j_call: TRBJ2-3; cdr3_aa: CSAPGGGPRRDTQYF; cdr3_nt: TGCAGTGCTCCCGGTGGGGGCCCCCGTCGAGATACGCAGTATTTT
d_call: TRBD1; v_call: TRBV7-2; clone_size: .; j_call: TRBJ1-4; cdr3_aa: CASSLNPTGSYEKLFF; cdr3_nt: TGTGCCAGCAGCTTAAACCCGACAGGGTCTTATGAAAAACTGTTTTTT
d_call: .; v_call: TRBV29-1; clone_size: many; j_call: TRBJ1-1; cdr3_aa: CSVEKNRGTEAFF; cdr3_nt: TGCAGCGTTGAGAAGAATCGAGGCACTGAAGCTTTCTTT
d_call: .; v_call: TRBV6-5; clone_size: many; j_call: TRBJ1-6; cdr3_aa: CASSPGLLNSPLHF; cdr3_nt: TGTGCCAGCAGTCCGGGACTGCTCAATTCACCCCTCCACTTT
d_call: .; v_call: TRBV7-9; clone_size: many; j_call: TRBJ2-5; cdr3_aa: CASSFETVRGPQETQYF; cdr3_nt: TGTGCCAGCAGCTTCGAGACTGTGAGGGGTCCCCAAGAGACCCAGTACTTC
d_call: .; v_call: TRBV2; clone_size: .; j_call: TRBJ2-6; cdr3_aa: CASNPSGANVLTF; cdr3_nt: TGTGCCAGTAACCCCTCTGGGGCCAACGTCCTGACTTTC
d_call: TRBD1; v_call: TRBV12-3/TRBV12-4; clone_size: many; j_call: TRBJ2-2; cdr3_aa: CASSHLDRTGELFF; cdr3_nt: TGTGCCAGCAGTCATCTGGACAGGACCGGGGAGCTGTTTTTT
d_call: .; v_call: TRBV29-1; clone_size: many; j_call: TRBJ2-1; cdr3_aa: CSDLPLGGTGNRNEQFF; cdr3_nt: TGCAGCGACCTCCCGTTGGGCGGGACCGGCAACCGCAATGAGCAGTTCTTC
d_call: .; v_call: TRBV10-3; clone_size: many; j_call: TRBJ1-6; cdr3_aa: CAISTGTQNSPLHF; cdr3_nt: TGTGCCATCAGCACCGGGACCCAGAATTCACCCCTCCACTTT
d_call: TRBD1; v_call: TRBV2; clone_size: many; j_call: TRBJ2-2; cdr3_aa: CASHLREGGSGELFF; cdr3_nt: TGTGCCAGTCACCTAAGGGAAGGGGGCTCCGGGGAGCTGTTTTTT
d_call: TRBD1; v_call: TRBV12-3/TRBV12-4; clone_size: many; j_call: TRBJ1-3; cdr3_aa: CASSQTGALGTIYF; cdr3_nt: TGTGCCAGCAGCCAGACAGGGGCCCTGGGCACCATATATTTT
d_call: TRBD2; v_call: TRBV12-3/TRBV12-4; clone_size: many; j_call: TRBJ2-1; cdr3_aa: CASSTSGGPYNEQFF; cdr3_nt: TGTGCCAGCAGCACTAGCGGGGGGCCTTACAATGAGCAGTTCTTC